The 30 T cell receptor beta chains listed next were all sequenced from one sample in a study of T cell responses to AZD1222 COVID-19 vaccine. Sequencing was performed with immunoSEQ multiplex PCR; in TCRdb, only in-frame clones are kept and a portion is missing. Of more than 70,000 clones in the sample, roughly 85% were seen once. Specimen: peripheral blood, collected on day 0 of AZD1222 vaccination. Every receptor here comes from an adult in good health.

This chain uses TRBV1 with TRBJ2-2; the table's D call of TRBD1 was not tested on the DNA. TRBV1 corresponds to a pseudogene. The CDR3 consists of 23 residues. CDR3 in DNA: TGCACCAGCAGCCATCGGCCGAGGGAAACGGGACAGGGTCCAATTACGAACACCGGGGAGCTGTTTTTT. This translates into CTSSHRPRETGQGPITNTGELFF.

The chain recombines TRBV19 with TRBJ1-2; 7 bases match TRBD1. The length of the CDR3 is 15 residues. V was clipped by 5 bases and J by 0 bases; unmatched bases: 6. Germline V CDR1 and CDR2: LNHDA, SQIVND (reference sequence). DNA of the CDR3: TGTGCCAGTAGTTTCGCCGGGACAGCTAACTATGGCTACACCTTC. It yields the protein CASSFAGTANYGYTF.

The CDR3 protein is CASSLEITATEAFF. In DNA, the CDR3 is TGTGCCAGCAGCTTAGAGATAACAGCCACTGAAGCTTTCTTT. The V and J genes are TRBV7-9 and TRBJ1-1, with no clear D. V shed 1 base and J shed 4 bases, with 10 bases lying between them. There are 14 residues in the CDR3. Per the germline V gene, CDR1 is SEHNR and CDR2 is FQNEAQ (reference sequence).

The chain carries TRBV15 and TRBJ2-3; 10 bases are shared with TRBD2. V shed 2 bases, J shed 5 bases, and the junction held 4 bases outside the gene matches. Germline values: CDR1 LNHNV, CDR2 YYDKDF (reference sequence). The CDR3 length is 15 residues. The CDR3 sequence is CATSRNRLAGDTQYF. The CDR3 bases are TGTGCCACCAGCAGAAATCGACTAGCGGGAGATACGCAGTATTTT.

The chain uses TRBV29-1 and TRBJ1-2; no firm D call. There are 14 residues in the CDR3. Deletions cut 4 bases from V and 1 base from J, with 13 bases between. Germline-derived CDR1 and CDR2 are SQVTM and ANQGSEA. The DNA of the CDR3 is TGCAGCGTTGGGAGGCGCAGAAGTAACTATGGCTACACCTTC. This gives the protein CSVGRRRSNYGYTF.

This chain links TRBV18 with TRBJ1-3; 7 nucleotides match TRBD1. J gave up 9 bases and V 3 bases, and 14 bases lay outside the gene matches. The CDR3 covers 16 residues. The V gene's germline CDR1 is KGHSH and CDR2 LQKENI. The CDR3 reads CASSPQPRDSRATIYF. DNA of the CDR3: TGTGCCAGCTCACCCCAACCCCGGGACAGCCGTGCCACCATATATTTT. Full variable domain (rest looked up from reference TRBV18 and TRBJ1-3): NAGVMQNPRHLVRRRGQEARLRCSPMKGHSHVYWYRQLPEEGLKFMVYLQKENIIDESGMPKERFSAEFPKEGPSILRIQQVVRGDSAAYFCASSPQPRDSRATIYFGEGSWLTVV.

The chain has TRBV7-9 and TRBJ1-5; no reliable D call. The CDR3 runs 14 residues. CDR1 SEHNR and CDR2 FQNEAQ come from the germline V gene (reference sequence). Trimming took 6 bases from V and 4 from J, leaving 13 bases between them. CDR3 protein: CASSGLLGNQPQHF. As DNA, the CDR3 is TGTGCCAGCAGTGGCTTGTTGGGGAATCAGCCCCAGCATTTT.

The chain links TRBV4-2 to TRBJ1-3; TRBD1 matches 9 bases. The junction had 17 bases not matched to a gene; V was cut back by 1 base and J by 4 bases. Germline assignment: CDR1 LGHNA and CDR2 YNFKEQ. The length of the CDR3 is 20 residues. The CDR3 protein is CASSQAGTGPQGPSGNTIYF. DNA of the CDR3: TGTGCCAGCAGCCAAGCCGGGACAGGGCCCCAGGGGCCCTCAGGAAACACCATATATTTT.

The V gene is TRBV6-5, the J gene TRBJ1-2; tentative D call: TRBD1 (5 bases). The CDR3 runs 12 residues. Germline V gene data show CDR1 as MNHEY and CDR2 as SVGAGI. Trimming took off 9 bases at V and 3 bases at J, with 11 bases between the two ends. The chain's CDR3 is CASSGSDYGYTF. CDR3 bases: TGTGCCAGTTCAGGGTCTGACTATGGCTACACCTTC.

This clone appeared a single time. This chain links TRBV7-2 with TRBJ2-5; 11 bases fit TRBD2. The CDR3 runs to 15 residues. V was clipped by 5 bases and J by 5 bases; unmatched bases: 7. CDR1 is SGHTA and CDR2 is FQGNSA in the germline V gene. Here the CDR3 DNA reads TGTGCCAGCAGCCCTATAGCGGGAGGGTCTGAGACCCAGTACTTC. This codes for CASSPIAGGSETQYF. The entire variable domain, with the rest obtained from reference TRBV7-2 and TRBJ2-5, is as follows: GAGVSQSPSNKVTEKGKDVELRCDPISGHTALYWYRQSLGQGLEFLIYFQGNSAPDKSGLPSDRFSAERTGGSVSTLTIQRTQQEDSAVYLCASSPIAGGSETQYFGPGTRLLVL.

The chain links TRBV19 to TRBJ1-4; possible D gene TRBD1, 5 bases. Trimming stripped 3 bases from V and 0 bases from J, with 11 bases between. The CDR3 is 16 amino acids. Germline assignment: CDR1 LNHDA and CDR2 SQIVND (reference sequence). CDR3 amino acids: CASSIVRGSTNEKLFF. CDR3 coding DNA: TGTGCCAGTAGTATTGTGAGGGGATCAACTAATGAAAAACTGTTTTTT.

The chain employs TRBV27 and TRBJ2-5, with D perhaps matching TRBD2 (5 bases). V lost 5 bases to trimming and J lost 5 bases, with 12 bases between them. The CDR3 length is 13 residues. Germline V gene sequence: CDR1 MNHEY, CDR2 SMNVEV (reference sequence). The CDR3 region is CASSPRRLETQYF. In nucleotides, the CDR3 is TGTGCCAGCAGTCCCCGGAGGCTGGAGACCCAGTACTTC.

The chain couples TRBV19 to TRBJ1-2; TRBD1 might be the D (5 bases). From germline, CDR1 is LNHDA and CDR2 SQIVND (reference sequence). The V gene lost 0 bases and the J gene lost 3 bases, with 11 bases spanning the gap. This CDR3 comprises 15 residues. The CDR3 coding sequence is TGTGCCAGTAGTATAGAGAGGGACGGTGACTATGGCTACACCTTC. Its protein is CASSIERDGDYGYTF.

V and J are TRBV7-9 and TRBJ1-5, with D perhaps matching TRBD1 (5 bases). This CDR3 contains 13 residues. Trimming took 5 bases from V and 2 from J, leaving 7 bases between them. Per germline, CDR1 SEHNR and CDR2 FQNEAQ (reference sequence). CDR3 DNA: TGTGCCAGCAGCCGGGGGGGCAATCAGCCCCAGCATTTT. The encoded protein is CASSRGGNQPQHF.

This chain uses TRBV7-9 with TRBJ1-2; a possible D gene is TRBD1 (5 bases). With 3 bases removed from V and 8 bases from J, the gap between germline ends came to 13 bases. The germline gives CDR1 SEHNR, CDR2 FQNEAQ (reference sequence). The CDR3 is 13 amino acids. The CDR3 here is CASSFMQTDGYTF. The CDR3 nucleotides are TGTGCCAGCAGCTTCATGCAGACAGACGGCTACACCTTC.

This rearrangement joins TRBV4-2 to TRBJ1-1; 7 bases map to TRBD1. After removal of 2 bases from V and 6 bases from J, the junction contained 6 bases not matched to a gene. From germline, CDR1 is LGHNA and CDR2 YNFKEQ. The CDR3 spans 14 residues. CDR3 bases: TGTGCCAGCAGCCAACCTGACAGGGTGGCTGAAGCTTTCTTT. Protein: CASSQPDRVAEAFF.

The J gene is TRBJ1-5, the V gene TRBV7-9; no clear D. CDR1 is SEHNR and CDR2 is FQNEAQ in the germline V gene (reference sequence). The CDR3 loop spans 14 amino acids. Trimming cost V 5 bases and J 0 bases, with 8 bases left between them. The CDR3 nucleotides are TGTGCCAGCAGCAAGGACTTTAGCAATCAGCCCCAGCATTTT. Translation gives CASSKDFSNQPQHF.

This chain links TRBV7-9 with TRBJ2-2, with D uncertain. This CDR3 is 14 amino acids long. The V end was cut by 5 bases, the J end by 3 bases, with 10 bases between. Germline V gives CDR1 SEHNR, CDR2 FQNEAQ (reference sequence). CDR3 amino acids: CASSPIRDTGELFF. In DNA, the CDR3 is TGTGCCAGCAGCCCCATTCGGGACACCGGGGAGCTGTTTTTT.

CDR3 region: CASSQTEQGSQPQHF. Here the CDR3 DNA reads TGTGCCAGCAGCCAAACGGAACAGGGGAGTCAGCCCCAGCATTTT. This rearrangement joins TRBV4-2 to TRBJ1-5; TRBD1 aligns across 7 bases. Unmatched junction bases numbered 7, after V lost 2 bases and J lost 6 bases. Germline V CDR1 and CDR2: LGHNA, YNFKEQ. The CDR3 has 15 residues.

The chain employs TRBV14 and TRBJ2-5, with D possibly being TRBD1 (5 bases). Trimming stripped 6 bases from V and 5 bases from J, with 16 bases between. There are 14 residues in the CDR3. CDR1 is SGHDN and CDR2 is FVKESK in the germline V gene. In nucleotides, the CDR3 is TGTGCCAGCAGTCTAGTCAGGGCTCCTGAGACCCAGTACTTC. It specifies CASSLVRAPETQYF.

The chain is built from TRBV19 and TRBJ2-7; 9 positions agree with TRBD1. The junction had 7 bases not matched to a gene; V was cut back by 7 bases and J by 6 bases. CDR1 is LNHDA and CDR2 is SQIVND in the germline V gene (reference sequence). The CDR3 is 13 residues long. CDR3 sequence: CASTGQGVGEQYF. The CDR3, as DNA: TGTGCCAGTACGGGACAGGGCGTGGGCGAGCAGTACTTC.

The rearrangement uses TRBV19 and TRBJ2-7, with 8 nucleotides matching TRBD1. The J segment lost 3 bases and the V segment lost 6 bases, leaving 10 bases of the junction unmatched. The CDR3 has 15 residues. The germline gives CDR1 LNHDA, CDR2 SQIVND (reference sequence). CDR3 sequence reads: CASRKRQGTSYEQYF. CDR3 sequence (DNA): TGTGCCAGTAGGAAGAGACAGGGGACGAGCTACGAGCAGTACTTC.

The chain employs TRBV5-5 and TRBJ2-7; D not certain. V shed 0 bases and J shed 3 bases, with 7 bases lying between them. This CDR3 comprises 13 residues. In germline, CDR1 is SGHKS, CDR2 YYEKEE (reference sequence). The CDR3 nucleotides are TGTGCCAGCAGCTTGGGAGGAAACTACGAGCAGTACTTC. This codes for CASSLGGNYEQYF. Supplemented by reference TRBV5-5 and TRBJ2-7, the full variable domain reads DAGVTQSPTHLIKTRGQQVTLRCSPISGHKSVSWYQQVLGQGPQFIFQYYEKEERGRGNFPDRFSARQFPNYSSELNVNALLLGDSALYLCASSLGGNYEQYFGPGTRLTVT.

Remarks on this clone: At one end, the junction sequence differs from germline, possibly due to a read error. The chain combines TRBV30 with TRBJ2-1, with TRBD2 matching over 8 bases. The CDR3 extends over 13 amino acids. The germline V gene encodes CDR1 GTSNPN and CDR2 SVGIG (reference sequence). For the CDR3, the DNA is TGTGCCTGGAGTGTAACCAGCGGGGGATCCATGCTCTTC. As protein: CAWSVTSGGSMLF.

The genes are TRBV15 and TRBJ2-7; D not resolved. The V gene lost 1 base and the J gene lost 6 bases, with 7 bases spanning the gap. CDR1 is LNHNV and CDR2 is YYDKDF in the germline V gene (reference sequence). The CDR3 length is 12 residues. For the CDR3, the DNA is TGTGCCACCAGCAGAGTCTCCGCCGAGCAGTACTTC. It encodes CATSRVSAEQYF.

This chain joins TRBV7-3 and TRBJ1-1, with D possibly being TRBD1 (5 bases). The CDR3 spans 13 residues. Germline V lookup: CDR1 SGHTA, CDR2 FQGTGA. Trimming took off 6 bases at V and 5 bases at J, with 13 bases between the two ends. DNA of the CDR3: TGTGCCAGCAGTTCAACCGGGACTACTGAAGCTTTCTTT. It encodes CASSSTGTTEAFF.

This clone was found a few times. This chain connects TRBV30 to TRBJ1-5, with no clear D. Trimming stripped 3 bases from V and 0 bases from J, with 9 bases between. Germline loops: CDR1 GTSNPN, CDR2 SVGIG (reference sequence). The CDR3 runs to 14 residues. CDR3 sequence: CAWSSQISNQPQHF. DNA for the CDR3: TGTGCCTGGAGCAGCCAAATTAGCAATCAGCCCCAGCATTTT.

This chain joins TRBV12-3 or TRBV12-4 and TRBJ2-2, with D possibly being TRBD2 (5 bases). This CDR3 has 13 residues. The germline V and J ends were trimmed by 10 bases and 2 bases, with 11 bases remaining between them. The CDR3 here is CATVRGNTGELFF. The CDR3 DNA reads TGTGCCACCGTTCGGGGAAACACCGGGGAGCTGTTTTTT.

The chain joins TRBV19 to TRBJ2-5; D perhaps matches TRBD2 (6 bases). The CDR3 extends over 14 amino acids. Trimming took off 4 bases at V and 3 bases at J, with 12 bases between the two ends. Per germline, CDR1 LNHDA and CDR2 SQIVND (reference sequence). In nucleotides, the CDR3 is TGTGCCAGTAGTACCTGGACGGGGGAAGAGACCCAGTACTTC. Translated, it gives CASSTWTGEETQYF.

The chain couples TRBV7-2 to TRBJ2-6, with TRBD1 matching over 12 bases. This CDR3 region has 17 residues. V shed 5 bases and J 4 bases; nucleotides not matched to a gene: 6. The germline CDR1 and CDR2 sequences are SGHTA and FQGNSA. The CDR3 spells CASSPGQGAIGANVLTF. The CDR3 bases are TGTGCCAGCAGCCCGGGACAGGGGGCGATAGGGGCCAACGTCCTGACTTTC.